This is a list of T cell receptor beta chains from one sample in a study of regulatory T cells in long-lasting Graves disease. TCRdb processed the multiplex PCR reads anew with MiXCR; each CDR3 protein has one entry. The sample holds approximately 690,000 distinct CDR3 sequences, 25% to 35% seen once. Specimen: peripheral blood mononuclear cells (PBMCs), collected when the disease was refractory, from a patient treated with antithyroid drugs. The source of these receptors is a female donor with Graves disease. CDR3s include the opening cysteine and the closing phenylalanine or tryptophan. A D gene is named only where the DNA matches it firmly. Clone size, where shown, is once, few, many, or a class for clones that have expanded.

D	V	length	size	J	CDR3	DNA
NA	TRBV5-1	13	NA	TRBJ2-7	CASSLRVGYEQYF	TGCGCCAGCAGCTTGAGGGTCGGTTACGAGCAGTACTTC
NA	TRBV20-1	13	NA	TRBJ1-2	CSATTDFPYGYTF	TGCAGTGCTACGACAGATTTCCCTTATGGCTACACCTTC
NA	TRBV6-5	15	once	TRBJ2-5	CASSYSFGTEETQYF	TGTGCCAGCAGTTACTCGTTCGGGACTGAAGAGACCCAGTACTTC
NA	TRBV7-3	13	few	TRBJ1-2	CASSPRHNYGYTF	TGTGCCAGCAGCCCCCGACATAACTATGGCTACACCTTC
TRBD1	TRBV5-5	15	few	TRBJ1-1	CASSSQGLPNTEAFF	TGTGCCAGCAGCTCACAGGGGCTTCCGAACACTGAAGCTTTCTTT
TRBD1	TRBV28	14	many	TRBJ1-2	CASRDGQGLYGYTF	TGTGCCAGCAGGGATGGACAGGGGCTCTATGGCTACACCTTC
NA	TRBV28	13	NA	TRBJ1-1	CAPPQGRPTEAFF	TGTGCCCCACCCCAGGGGAGGCCGACTGAAGCTTTCTTT
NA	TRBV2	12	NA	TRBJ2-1	CASIRAYNEQFF	TGTGCCAGCATTCGGGCCTACAATGAGCAGTTCTTC
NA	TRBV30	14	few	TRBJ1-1	CAWSVPWVDTEAFF	TGTGCCTGGAGTGTACCTTGGGTTGATACTGAAGCTTTCTTT
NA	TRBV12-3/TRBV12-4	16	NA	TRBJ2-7	CASSLNLAGTPHEQYF	TGTGCCAGCAGTTTAAATTTGGCGGGGACTCCCCACGAGCAGTACTTC
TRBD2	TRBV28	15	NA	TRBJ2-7	CASLSRGGRSYEQYF	TGTGCCAGCTTGTCACGGGGGGGAAGATCCTACGAGCAGTACTTC
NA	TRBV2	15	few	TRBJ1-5	CASRWGGPGNQPQHF	TGTGCCAGCAGGTGGGGGGGTCCAGGCAATCAGCCCCAGCATTTT
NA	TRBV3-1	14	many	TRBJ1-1	CASRRQTANTEAFF	TGTGCCAGCAGACGACAGACAGCGAACACTGAAGCTTTCTTT
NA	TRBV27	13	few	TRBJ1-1	CASSTFENTEAFF	TGTGCCAGCAGTACATTTGAGAACACTGAAGCTTTCTTT
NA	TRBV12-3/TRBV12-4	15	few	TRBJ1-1	CASSRPTVGNTEAFF	TGTGCCAGCAGCCGCCCGACTGTGGGGAACACTGAAGCTTTCTTT
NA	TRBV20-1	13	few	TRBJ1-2	CSAPSGANYGYTF	TGCAGTGCTCCAAGCGGGGCCAACTATGGCTACACCTTC
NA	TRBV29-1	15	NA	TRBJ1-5	CSVLTEGRGNQPQHF	TGCAGCGTCCTGACAGAAGGCAGAGGCAATCAGCCCCAGCATTTT
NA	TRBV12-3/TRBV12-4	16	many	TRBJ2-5	CASSLGSGGGRETQYF	TGTGCCAGCAGTTTAGGTTCCGGAGGGGGACGAGAGACCCAGTACTTC
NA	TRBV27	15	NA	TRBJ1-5	CASSFGQNSNQPQHF	TGTGCCAGCAGTTTCGGTCAGAATAGCAATCAGCCCCAGCATTTT
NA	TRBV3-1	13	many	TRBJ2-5	CASSQDAVATQYF	TGTGCCAGCAGCCAAGACGCCGTCGCAACCCAGTACTTC
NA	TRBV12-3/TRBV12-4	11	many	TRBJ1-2	CASSSGWGYTF	TGTGCCAGCTCAAGTGGGTGGGGCTACACCTTC
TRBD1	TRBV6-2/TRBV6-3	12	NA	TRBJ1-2	CASSDRDRSYTF	TGTGCCAGCAGTGACAGGGACAGAAGCTACACCTTC
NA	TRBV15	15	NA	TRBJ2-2	CATREGHGLAGELFF	TGTGCCACCAGAGAGGGGCACGGGTTAGCCGGGGAGCTGTTTTTT
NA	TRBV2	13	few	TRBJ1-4	CASSSGTYEKLFF	TGTGCCAGCAGCTCCGGGACATATGAAAAACTGTTTTTT
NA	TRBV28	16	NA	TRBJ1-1	CASSLFREQAGTEAFF	TGTGCCAGCAGTTTGTTCAGGGAGCAGGCAGGCACTGAAGCTTTCTTT
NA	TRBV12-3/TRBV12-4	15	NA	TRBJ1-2	CASTPKMTARYGYTF	TGTGCCAGCACCCCGAAGATGACAGCCCGCTATGGCTACACCTTC
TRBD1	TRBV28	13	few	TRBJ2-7	CASRLQGAEEQYF	TGTGCCAGCCGATTACAGGGGGCGGAAGAGCAGTACTTC
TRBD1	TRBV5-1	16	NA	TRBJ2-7	CASSLNPRDRDNKQYF	TGCGCCAGCAGCTTGAACCCGCGGGACAGGGATAACAAGCAGTACTTC
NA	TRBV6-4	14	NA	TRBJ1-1	CASKDTRLSTEAFF	TGCGCCAGCAAGGACACTCGTTTGAGCACTGAAGCTTTCTTT
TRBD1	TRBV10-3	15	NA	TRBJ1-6	CAIRGTGEPNSPLHF	TGTGCCATCAGGGGGACAGGGGAGCCTAATTCACCCCTCCACTTT
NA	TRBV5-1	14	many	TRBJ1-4	CASSQQGGNEKLFF	TGCGCCAGCAGCCAACAGGGAGGGAATGAAAAACTGTTTTTT
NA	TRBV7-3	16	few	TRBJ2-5	CASSLSGTPIGETQYF	TGTGCCAGCAGCTTAAGCGGGACACCCATTGGGGAGACCCAGTACTTC
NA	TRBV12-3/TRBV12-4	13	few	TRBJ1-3	CASSWASGNTIYF	TGTGCCAGCAGTTGGGCGTCTGGAAACACCATATATTTT
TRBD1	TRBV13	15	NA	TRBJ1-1	CASSLARTGLTEAFF	TGTGCCAGCAGCTTAGCCCGGACAGGCCTCACTGAAGCTTTCTTT
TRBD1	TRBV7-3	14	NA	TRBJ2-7	CASSETGDAYEQYF	TGTGCCAGCAGCGAGACAGGGGATGCCTACGAGCAGTACTTC
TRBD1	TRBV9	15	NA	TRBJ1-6	CASSDTGGNNSPLHF	TGTGCCAGCAGCGATACAGGGGGTAATAATTCACCCCTCCACTTT